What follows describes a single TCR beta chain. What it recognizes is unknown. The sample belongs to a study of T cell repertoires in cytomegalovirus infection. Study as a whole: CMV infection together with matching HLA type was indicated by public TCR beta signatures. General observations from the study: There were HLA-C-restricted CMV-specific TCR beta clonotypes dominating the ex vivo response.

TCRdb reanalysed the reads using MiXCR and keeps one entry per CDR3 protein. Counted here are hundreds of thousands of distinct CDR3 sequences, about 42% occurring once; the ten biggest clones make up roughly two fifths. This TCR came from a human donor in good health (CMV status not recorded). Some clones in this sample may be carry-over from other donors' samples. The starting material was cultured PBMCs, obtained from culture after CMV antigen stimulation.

The CDR3 is CASSYTRLATTTDTQYF. CDR3 nucleotides: TGTGCCAGCAGTTACACCAGACTAGCGACCACCACAGATACGCAGTATTTT. This chain joins TRBV6-8 and TRBJ2-3; TRBD2 matches 8 bases. The CDR3 extends over 17 amino acids. With 2 bases clipped from V and 2 bases from J, the junction kept 9 bases outside the gene matches. Germline CDR1 MNHGY, CDR2 SAAAGT.